This T cell receptor (beta chain) was found in a study of blood T cell repertoires in COVID-19. Overall study: Samples came from the United States, Italy and Spain, spanning acute and convalescent COVID-19. Sources were T cells, B-cell-depleted T cells, or PBMCs; the material itself was cDNA or gDNA.

Germline V lookup: CDR1 KGHSH, CDR2 LQKENI. V was pared by 5 bases and J by 0 bases, with 7 bases of the junction left unmatched. This CDR3 is 16 amino acids long. Authors' analysis steps: Amplification of reference gene primers was used by the study to estimate nucleated cell counts. Repertoires were generated with immunoSEQ multiplex PCR, while TCRdb's copy carries only in-frame clones and drops some. V, J and clone size are those of that table, while D and trimming were read from the DNA. The table records 120,000 or so clones, over 75% of them present only once. The source of this sequence is a man aged 60-69 years with acute or convalescent COVID-19. The rearrangement uses TRBV18 and TRBJ2-3; TRBD2 matches at 8 bases. Sequencing was carried out using peripheral blood. The CDR3 nucleotides read TGTGCCAGCTCAACATCGGGGGGGTCTAGCACAGATACGCAGTATTTT. Translation gives CASSTSGGSSTDTQYF.